The present T cell receptor (beta chain) was sequenced within a study of blood T cell repertoires in COVID-19. Method: immunoSEQ multiplex PCR; TCRdb's copy keeps in-frame clones and lacks some. The table shows 95,000 to 150,000 clones, with about 85% occurring only once. The sequenced sample consisted of peripheral blood. This clonotype was obtained from an older man with active or convalescent COVID-19.

CDR3 DNA sequence: TGTGCCAGCAGTGAAGCGCTAAGCGGGGGTTCTCAAGAGACCCAGTACTTC. Residues: CASSEALSGGSQETQYF. V gene TRBV2 combines with J gene TRBJ2-5; 8 nucleotides line up with TRBD2. Germline V lookup: CDR1 SNHLY, CDR2 FYNNEI. The CDR3 extends over 17 amino acids. The V and J ends lost 0 bases and 2 bases, in that order; junction bases with no gene match: 8.